What follows is one T cell receptor (beta chain) and its context. The record originates from a study of identifying expanded T cells in peripheral blood. Sequencing used immunoSEQ multiplex PCR; TCRdb keeps in-frame clones, though not all of them. The sample carries about 78,000 clones, 70% to 90% recorded once. The CDR3 sequence is 14 residues long. Germline V gives CDR1 SGHTA, CDR2 FQGNSA. The trim removed 3 bases at V and 7 bases at J, leaving 4 bases unmatched. Material for sequencing was blood. This clonotype was sampled from a person aged 18 to 70 in good health. This chain links TRBV7-2 with TRBJ2-1; 9 bases are a match to TRBD2. The chain's CDR3 is CASSLQREVNEQFF. CDR3 DNA: TGTGCCAGCAGCTTGCAGCGGGAGGTAAATGAGCAGTTCTTC. Together with reference TRBV7-2 and TRBJ2-1, the CDR3 gives the full variable domain: GAGVSQSPSNKVTEKGKDVELRCDPISGHTALYWYRQSLGQGLEFLIYFQGNSAPDKSGLPSDRFSAERTGGSVSTLTIQRTQQEDSAVYLCASSLQREVNEQFFGPGTRLTVL.